This T cell receptor (beta chain) was recovered during a study of shared clonotypes between healthy human individuals. Study information: With ages of 18 to 49, the donors were two women and a few men.

TCRdb keeps only in-frame clones here, not all; method: immunoSEQ multiplex PCR. The sample lists 500,000 to 650,000 clones; roughly four fifths were seen once. Extraction of genomic DNA in unsorted samples used approximately 100 million PBMCs. CDR3 size: 12 residues. Germline V lookup: CDR1 SQVTM, CDR2 ANQGSEA. V gave up 6 bases and J gave up 2 bases, with 11 bases separating them. This rearrangement joins TRBV29-1 to TRBJ2-7, with D perhaps TRBD1 (6 bases). The origin of this receptor is a woman in her thirties or forties in good health. Some clones in this sample may be carry-over from other donors' samples. Sequencing was carried out using PBMCs. CDR3 in amino acids: CSVQDSPYEQYF. The CDR3 DNA sequence: TGCAGCGTACAGGACAGCCCCTACGAGCAGTACTTC.